This T cell receptor (beta chain) came from a study of blood T cells in healthy people across ages. Study conclusions and caveats: Per-million-T-cell TCR beta diversity fell roughly linearly with age.

Sample-barcoded 5' priming and a J-beta primer mix drove a second PCR of about 7 to 12 cycles. Using its own MiXCR run on the 5' RACE reads, TCRdb lists one record per CDR3 protein. The table lists 1,500,000 or so distinct CDR3 sequences, 35% to 45% of them singletons. As for this clonotype: The antigen remains unidentified.

This CDR3 comprises 13 residues. V lost 5 bases, J lost 4 bases, and 12 bases lay in between. The germline V gene has CDR1 SQVTM and CDR2 ANQGSEA. Sequences were obtained from blood. The chain recombines TRBV29-1 with TRBJ1-5; perhaps TRBD1 as D (5 bases). The receptor was isolated from a woman younger than 35 in good health. CDR3 amino acids: CSVSSGINQPQHF. The CDR3 nucleotides read TGCAGCGTTTCCTCAGGGATTAATCAGCCCCAGCATTTT.